The T cell receptor (beta chain) described here comes from a study of T cell repertoires in cytomegalovirus infection. Overall study context: A matching HLA type, together with CMV infection, was signaled by public TCR beta signatures.

Comments on this clonotype: The antigen remains unidentified.

Germline CDR1 is LGHNA and CDR2 is YSLEER. CDR3 length: 16 amino acids. V was pared by 3 bases and J by 3 bases, with 18 bases between. General study points: Carriage of CMV together with the relevant HLA was identifiable through cumulative public TCR beta family frequency.

TCRdb ran MiXCR on the reads and lists one entry per CDR3 protein. The table lists 350,000 to 550,000 distinct CDR3 sequences, around 32% of them singletons, with roughly an eighth in the top ten. This receptor was taken from a human donor in good health (CMV status not recorded). Some clones in this sample may be carry-over from other donors' samples. The chain recombines TRBV4-3 with TRBJ2-7, with unresolved D. Sequenced input: PBMCs. The CDR3: CASSQATTTARYEQYF. For the CDR3, the DNA is TGCGCCAGCAGCCAGGCTACCACTACGGCCCGCTACGAGCAGTACTTC.